The rows below give T cell receptor beta chains drawn from one sample of a study of blood T cell repertoires in COVID-19. Here immunoSEQ multiplex PCR was the method, and the copy in TCRdb shows in-frame clones only, minus some. This table holds about 210,000 clones, about four fifths found once. The sequenced sample was peripheral blood. The receptors stem from a man between 45 and 60 years old with active or convalescent COVID-19. The CDR3 runs from the conserved cysteine through the conserved F or W. Fields, in order: D gene, V gene, J gene, clone size, CDR3 DNA, CDR3 protein. D genes are given only for firm matches. Expanded clones get a size class; other rows say once, few or many, or leave the size out.

-	TRBV29-1	TRBJ1-2	-	TGCAGCGCCACCCAGCGTGGGAGTAACGGCTATGGCTACACCTTC	CSATQRGSNGYGYTF
TRBD1	TRBV7-9	TRBJ1-2	-	TGTGCCAGCAGCTTCGGGACAGGGCCCTATGGCTACACCTTC	CASSFGTGPYGYTF
-	TRBV5-6	TRBJ1-1	-	TGTGCCAGCAGCCTTAGTGCGGGTTACGAAGCTTTCTTT	CASSLSAGYEAFF
-	TRBV30	TRBJ1-2	-	TGTGCCTGGAGAAGGGGTACTAACTATGGCTACACCTTC	CAWRRGTNYGYTF
TRBD1	TRBV30	TRBJ1-1	-	TGTGCCTGGAGTGTCTCACCAGGGGGCATTTTTGAAGCTTTCTTT	CAWSVSPGGIFEAFF
TRBD2	TRBV6-5	TRBJ2-3	-	TGTGCCAGCAGTTCACCTCACCGGGGGGGCACAGATACGCAGTATTTT	CASSSPHRGGTDTQYF
-	TRBV28	TRBJ1-5	-	TGTGCCAGCAGTTTGGGAGGGAGTGGACAGCCCCAGCATTTT	CASSLGGSGQPQHF
-	TRBV19	TRBJ1-5	-	TGTGCCAGTAGTATACGTTCCTGGCAGGGAAATCAGCCCCAGCATTTT	CASSIRSWQGNQPQHF
-	TRBV19	TRBJ1-2	-	TGTGCCAGTAGTACAGGGTATGGCTACACCTTC	CASSTGYGYTF
-	TRBV7-9	TRBJ1-4	-	TGTGCCAGCAGCTCCGACGGACTGGGCGAAAAACTGTTTTTT	CASSSDGLGEKLFF
TRBD1	TRBV19	TRBJ1-4	-	TGTGCCAGTAAGCGTCTGGGACAGGCGACTAATGAAAAACTGTTTTTT	CASKRLGQATNEKLFF
TRBD1	TRBV5-1	TRBJ1-2	-	TGCGCCAGCAGCCTTACAGGGGGTGACGGCTACACCTTC	CASSLTGGDGYTF
TRBD1	TRBV5-1	TRBJ2-1	-	TGCGCCAGCAGCCTGTACAGGGGGACCAATGAGCAGTTCTTC	CASSLYRGTNEQFF
-	TRBV5-8	TRBJ1-1	-	TGTGCCAGCAGCTTGGGTAGTCAAGCTTTCTTT	CASSLGSQAFF
TRBD1	TRBV19	TRBJ1-2	-	TGTGCCAGTACGGTGACAGGGGAGTATGGCTACACCTTC	CASTVTGEYGYTF
TRBD1	TRBV6-5	TRBJ1-2	-	TGTGCCAGCAGTTACTCGACAGGGCGGGGCTACACCTTC	CASSYSTGRGYTF
-	TRBV30	TRBJ2-1	-	TGTGCCTGGACCACTGTTGCGGCCTCAGGGGAGCAGTTCTTC	CAWTTVAASGEQFF
-	TRBV7-2	TRBJ1-5	-	TGTGCCAGCAGCTTATCGTACAATCAGCCCCAGCATTTT	CASSLSYNQPQHF
TRBD1	TRBV6-5	TRBJ1-1	-	TGTGCCAGCTCGATAGGACAGGGGATGAGGGAAGCTTTCTTT	CASSIGQGMREAFF
TRBD1	TRBV27	TRBJ1-5	-	TGTGCCAGCAGTCGGACAGGGGGCCTCAATCAGCCCCAGCATTTT	CASSRTGGLNQPQHF
-	TRBV25-1	TRBJ1-2	-	TGTGCCAGCAGTGATCCCGGACAGACACTAACTAACTATGGCTACACCTTC	CASSDPGQTLTNYGYTF
-	TRBV19	TRBJ1-6	-	TGTGCCAGTAGTATAGGACAGTCGAGCTCCTATAATTCACCCCTCCACTTT	CASSIGQSSSYNSPLHF
-	TRBV2	TRBJ1-1	-	TGTGCCAGCAGCCCGAGGAGAAGGAACACTGAAGCTTTCTTT	CASSPRRRNTEAFF
-	TRBV7-9	TRBJ1-1	-	TGTGCCAGCAGCTTACCGGGAGGGACTGAAGCTTTCTTT	CASSLPGGTEAFF
TRBD1	TRBV5-6	TRBJ1-2	-	TGTGCCAGCAGCCCCCACCGACAGGGGAACTACTATGGCTACACCTTC	CASSPHRQGNYYGYTF
TRBD1	TRBV5-1	TRBJ2-2	-	TGCGCCAGCAGCGGGACAGGGACCGCCGGGGAGCTGTTTTTT	CASSGTGTAGELFF
-	TRBV28	TRBJ1-1	-	TGTGCCAGCAGTTCTTTATCCTCCGGGGGGCGCGGGGCTTTCTTT	CASSSLSSGGRGAFF
TRBD2	TRBV28	TRBJ2-7	few	TGTGCCAGCAGTTGGACTAGCCGAGGGGCCTACGAGCAGTACTTC	CASSWTSRGAYEQYF
-	TRBV4-3	TRBJ2-1	once	TGCGCCAGCAGCCAAGATTATTGGGGTCAGGGGTACAATGAGCAGTTCTTC	CASSQDYWGQGYNEQFF
TRBD1	TRBV19	TRBJ1-5	few	TGTGCCAGTAGTTGGGGACAGGGGGTCGGTCAGCCCCAGCATTTT	CASSWGQGVGQPQHF
TRBD1	TRBV28	TRBJ1-4	-	TGTGCCAGCAGCCGGACAGGGGCCGCAACTAATGAAAAACTGTTTTTT	CASSRTGAATNEKLFF
-	TRBV11-2	TRBJ2-1	-	TGTGCCAGCAGCTCACGACAGGGCTACGGCGGGGCCTTGAACAATGAGCAGTTCTTC	CASSSRQGYGGALNNEQFF
TRBD2	TRBV5-1	TRBJ2-1	-	TGCGCCAGCAGCTTGTTGGGCGGGGGGCCGAATGAGCAGTTCTTC	CASSLLGGGPNEQFF
TRBD1	TRBV7-2	TRBJ1-5	once	TGTGCCAGCAGCCCCGGGACAGGGAATAGCAATCAGCCCCAGCATTTT	CASSPGTGNSNQPQHF
-	TRBV27	TRBJ2-1	once	TGTGCCAGCAGTTTACAGGGAAATTTGAATGAGCAGTTCTTC	CASSLQGNLNEQFF
TRBD1	TRBV30	TRBJ2-7	-	TGTGCCTGGACGACAGGGGGGCATTCCCTTGGTGGGCAGTACTTC	CAWTTGGHSLGGQYF
-	TRBV6-5	TRBJ1-2	few	TGTGCCAGCAGTTACCCAGGTGGCAGGGCGGAAGGCTACACCTTC	CASSYPGGRAEGYTF
-	TRBV11-2	TRBJ2-7	-	TGTGCCAGCCTCCCCAGCGGTCACTTCTCCTACGAGCAGTACTTC	CASLPSGHFSYEQYF
TRBD1	TRBV5-6	TRBJ1-5	-	TGTGCCAGCAGCTTAGGGACAGGGGATTTGGATCAGCCCCAGCATTTT	CASSLGTGDLDQPQHF
-	TRBV2	TRBJ2-1	-	TGTGCCAGCAGTGGACACGCGGGACAGTACAATGAGCAGTTCTTC	CASSGHAGQYNEQFF
-	TRBV18	TRBJ2-2	once	TGTGCCAGCTCACCGCGACAGGCCGGCCCGAACACCGGGGAGCTGTTTTTT	CASSPRQAGPNTGELFF
-	TRBV19	TRBJ1-5	-	TGTGCCAGTAGTATGCGGGGGAAAGGCCAGCCCCAGCATTTT	CASSMRGKGQPQHF
TRBD1	TRBV6-2/TRBV6-3	TRBJ2-6	-	TGTGCCAGCAGTTACCAGGCCGGGACAGATCCCTCTGGGGCCAACGTCCTGACTTTC	CASSYQAGTDPSGANVLTF
-	TRBV7-8	TRBJ2-2	-	TGTGCCAGCAGCTACCGGGGTTTAGCGAACACCGGGGAGCTGTTTTTT	CASSYRGLANTGELFF
-	TRBV18	TRBJ2-1	-	TGTGCCAGCTCAGGCCAGGGCAATGAGCAGTTCTTC	CASSGQGNEQFF
TRBD1	TRBV6-1	TRBJ1-4	few	TGTGCCAGCAGTGCGACAGGGGCCAATGAAAAACTGTTTTTT	CASSATGANEKLFF
TRBD2	TRBV7-9	TRBJ2-1	once	TGTGCCAGCAGCGCTGGACTAGACTTGATCCCCTACAATGAGCAGTTCTTC	CASSAGLDLIPYNEQFF
TRBD1	TRBV3-1/TRBV3-2	TRBJ1-3	-	TGTACCAGCAGCCAAGATCGGGGACAGGGGCCTGGAAACACCATATATTTT	CTSSQDRGQGPGNTIYF
-	TRBV5-6	TRBJ1-2	-	TGTGCCAGCAGCCAAACAGAGAACTATGGCTACACCTTC	CASSQTENYGYTF
TRBD1	TRBV4-1	TRBJ1-2	-	TGCGCCAGCAGCCAAGTGACTACCGGGACAGGGGGTCTTCGTGGCTACACCTTC	CASSQVTTGTGGLRGYTF
TRBD2	TRBV3-1/TRBV3-2	TRBJ2-5	once	TGTGCCAGCAGCCCCCTAGCGGCCCGGGAGACCCAGTACTTC	CASSPLAARETQYF
-	TRBV6-5	TRBJ2-6	-	TGTGCCAGCAGTTACTCCTCAGACTCTGGGGCCAACGTCCTGACTTTC	CASSYSSDSGANVLTF